This is a list of T cell receptor beta chains from one sample in a study of PD-1 blockade in classical Hodgkin lymphoma. Some clones are missing from TCRdb's copy, which holds only in-frame ones; the method was immunoSEQ multiplex PCR. The sample has about 29,000 clones; 85% to 90% are singletons. Source: CD4+ T cells from blood, taken at baseline. The receptors originated from a human donor with classical Hodgkin lymphoma. Both conserved end residues are part of each CDR3. Fields, in order: CDR3 length, clone size, D gene, J gene, V gene, CDR3 DNA, CDR3 protein. A D gene is named only where the DNA matches it firmly. Clone size is not always given. Where it is, it says once, few, many or a class for expanded clones.

cdr3_length: 11; clone_size: -; d_call: -; j_call: TRBJ2-7; v_call: TRBV4-2; cdr3_nt: TGTGCCAGCAGCCAAGATCACGAGCAGTACTTC; cdr3_aa: CASSQDHEQYF
cdr3_length: 15; clone_size: -; d_call: -; j_call: TRBJ2-3; v_call: TRBV7-8; cdr3_nt: TGTGCCAGCAGCTTCGGACCCCACAACACAGATACGCAGTATTTT; cdr3_aa: CASSFGPHNTDTQYF
cdr3_length: 12; clone_size: -; d_call: TRBD1; j_call: TRBJ1-1; v_call: TRBV5-4; cdr3_nt: TGTGCCAGCACTGGACAGGGGACTGAAGCTTTCTTT; cdr3_aa: CASTGQGTEAFF
cdr3_length: 15; clone_size: -; d_call: TRBD1; j_call: TRBJ2-7; v_call: TRBV5-4; cdr3_nt: TGTGCCAGCAGCAAGGGACAGGGTGGGATTTACGAGCAGTACTTC; cdr3_aa: CASSKGQGGIYEQYF
cdr3_length: 14; clone_size: few; d_call: -; j_call: TRBJ1-5; v_call: TRBV6-1; cdr3_nt: TGTGCCAGCAGTCAACAGGGTTGGAATCAGCCCCAGCATTTT; cdr3_aa: CASSQQGWNQPQHF
cdr3_length: 12; clone_size: -; d_call: -; j_call: TRBJ1-1; v_call: TRBV28; cdr3_nt: TGTGCCAGCAGTTTATTGGACACTGAAGCTTTCTTT; cdr3_aa: CASSLLDTEAFF
cdr3_length: 16; clone_size: -; d_call: -; j_call: TRBJ1-2; v_call: TRBV11-2; cdr3_nt: TGTGCCAGCAGCTCCGTGATGGGCTCTCAGGACTATGGCTACACCTTC; cdr3_aa: CASSSVMGSQDYGYTF
cdr3_length: 15; clone_size: -; d_call: -; j_call: TRBJ2-3; v_call: TRBV7-2; cdr3_nt: TGTGCCAGCAGCTTATTGGGCAGGGTGTCAGATACGCAGTATTTT; cdr3_aa: CASSLLGRVSDTQYF
cdr3_length: 13; clone_size: -; d_call: -; j_call: TRBJ1-2; v_call: TRBV10-3; cdr3_nt: TGTGCCATCAGGGACGGGACAAACTATGGCTACACCTTC; cdr3_aa: CAIRDGTNYGYTF
cdr3_length: 13; clone_size: -; d_call: TRBD1; j_call: TRBJ1-5; v_call: TRBV5-1; cdr3_nt: TGCGCCAGCAGCCCCACAGGGGACCAGCCCCAGCATTTT; cdr3_aa: CASSPTGDQPQHF
cdr3_length: 16; clone_size: -; d_call: TRBD1; j_call: TRBJ1-1; v_call: TRBV4-3; cdr3_nt: TGCGCCAGCAGCCGGACTTACAGGGGTCAGAACACTGAAGCTTTCTTT; cdr3_aa: CASSRTYRGQNTEAFF
cdr3_length: 16; clone_size: -; d_call: -; j_call: TRBJ2-5; v_call: TRBV7-7; cdr3_nt: TGTGCCAGCAGTCCCGGGACCGACTGGAGAGGGGAGACCCAGTACTTC; cdr3_aa: CASSPGTDWRGETQYF
cdr3_length: 15; clone_size: -; d_call: TRBD1; j_call: TRBJ1-2; v_call: TRBV6-1; cdr3_nt: TGTGCCAGCAGTCTACAGGGGATTCCGGGCTATGGCTACACCTTC; cdr3_aa: CASSLQGIPGYGYTF